Listed below are T cell receptor beta chains from one sample, sequenced in a study of T-cell memory formation after mild COVID-19. Using its own MiXCR run on the 5' RACE reads, TCRdb lists one record per CDR3 protein. In the table there are about 210,000 distinct CDR3 sequences, over 9.5% of which are singletons. The sample comprised PBMCs or a T cell subset sorted from them (not recorded which). These receptors were obtained from a man between 18 and 29 years old who had mild COVID-19 (a few samples of this study predate the infection). Cell type and time point are not known. Each CDR3 is given with its conserved first and last residue. A D gene is named only where the DNA matches it firmly. Where a row states a size, it is once, few, many or the class of an expanded clone; other rows omit it.

TRBV5-4	TRBD2	TRBJ2-1	NA	TGTGCCAGCAGCTTGGGTCTAGCGGGGGGGTTTGAGCAGTTCTTC	CASSLGLAGGFEQFF
TRBV20-1	TRBD1	TRBJ1-5	NA	TGCAGTGCTCAAACCCGGGACAGGGAACAGCCCCAGCATTTT	CSAQTRDREQPQHF
TRBV27	NA	TRBJ1-1	NA	TGTGCCAGCAGTGTACAGCAGGGGAGAAACACTGAAGCTTTCTTT	CASSVQQGRNTEAFF
TRBV27	NA	TRBJ2-5	NA	TGTGCCAGCAGTTTACTCCCGCTGGGAGAGACCCAGTACTTC	CASSLLPLGETQYF
TRBV11-2	TRBD1	TRBJ1-2	many	TGTGCCAGCAGCTCTAATCAGGGGGCTGGCGGCTACACCTTC	CASSSNQGAGGYTF
TRBV7-9	NA	TRBJ1-6	NA	TGTGCCAGCAGCCCCCGATCGGAGTTTCAAGCCCTCCACTTT	CASSPRSEFQALHF
TRBV7-3	NA	TRBJ1-2	few	TGTGCCAGCAGCTTTCCGGGGGCGGATGGCTACACCTTC	CASSFPGADGYTF
TRBV6-1	NA	TRBJ1-2	few	TGTGCCAGCAACTTGGTCCCGTTCTATGGCTACACCTTC	CASNLVPFYGYTF
TRBV7-8	NA	TRBJ2-7	few	TGTGCCAGCAGCCAACCTCGAACGGGGGGCCTCTCCTACGAGCAGTACTTC	CASSQPRTGGLSYEQYF
TRBV7-9	NA	TRBJ2-3	NA	TGTGCCAGCAGCTCCCAGCAGTTAGCGGATACGCAGTATTTT	CASSSQQLADTQYF
TRBV5-6	NA	TRBJ1-6	NA	TGTGCCAGCAGCTTGGACCCAGGTGGGGCCCTCCACTTT	CASSLDPGGALHF
TRBV11-2	NA	TRBJ2-1	few	TGTGCCAGCAGCTTGTTTACAGGGCGGAATGAGCAGTTCTTC	CASSLFTGRNEQFF
TRBV7-2	TRBD2	TRBJ2-2	NA	TGTGCCAGCAGCTTACGGCGCGGGGGGGGCCCCGGGGAGCTGTTTTTT	CASSLRRGGGPGELFF
TRBV7-8	NA	TRBJ1-1	NA	TGTGCCAGCAGCTTAGGGGGAGCAGGCGACACTGAAGCTTTCTTT	CASSLGGAGDTEAFF
TRBV4-1	NA	TRBJ2-6	NA	TGCGCCAGCAGCCATCCCTCGCCCCTACTAGGTCCAGGCTCGGGGGCCAACGTCCTGACTTTC	CASSHPSPLLGPGSGANVLTF
TRBV7-2	TRBD2	TRBJ2-3	NA	TGTGCCAGCAGCCGGCGGGCTAGCGGGGTAGATACGCAGTATTTT	CASSRRASGVDTQYF
TRBV20-1	TRBD1	TRBJ1-6	few	TGCAGTGCTAGAGACCCGGGACAGGGGGATTCACCCCTCCACTTT	CSARDPGQGDSPLHF
TRBV12-3/TRBV12-4	NA	TRBJ1-1	many	TGTGCCAGCAGCCCAGAGGTCGGCACTGAAGCTTTCTTT	CASSPEVGTEAFF
TRBV20-1	TRBD1	TRBJ2-1	NA	TGCAGTGCTGCCCACAGGGGGTACAATAAGCAGTTCTTC	CSAAHRGYNKQFF
TRBV14	TRBD2	TRBJ2-3	few	TGTGCCAGCAGCCACTTTGGACTAGCGTATTCCACAGATACGCAGTATTTT	CASSHFGLAYSTDTQYF
TRBV6-6	NA	TRBJ2-7	many	TGTGCCAGCAGCAACCCTCTCTACGAGCAGTACTTC	CASSNPLYEQYF
TRBV2	NA	TRBJ1-5	NA	TGTGCCAGCAGTTCCTGGGCGGCTGTCCTTGGGAATCAGCCCCAGCATTTT	CASSSWAAVLGNQPQHF
TRBV4-2	TRBD2	TRBJ2-7	few	TGTGCCAGCAGCCAAGCGTGGACTAGCGGTTCCCCAGGTTACGAGCAGTACTTC	CASSQAWTSGSPGYEQYF
TRBV3-1	NA	TRBJ1-6	medium-sized	TGTGCCAGCACCCCGGGACGGGGGAATTCACCCCTCCACTTT	CASTPGRGNSPLHF
TRBV24-1	TRBD1	TRBJ1-1	few	TGTGCCACAACCGACAGGGGATACACTGAAGCTTTCTTT	CATTDRGYTEAFF
TRBV20-1	NA	TRBJ2-6	NA	TGCAGTGCTAGAGTTTCGACCTCTGGGGCCAACGTCCTGACTTTC	CSARVSTSGANVLTF
TRBV5-1	NA	TRBJ2-3	many	TGCGCCAGCAGCACGGGTACCTCAGATACGCAGTATTTT	CASSTGTSDTQYF
TRBV20-1	NA	TRBJ2-7	NA	TGCAGTGCTAGGTTCTTCTCCTACGAGCAGTACTTC	CSARFFSYEQYF
TRBV29-1	TRBD1	TRBJ1-4	NA	TGCAGCGTTGGGGAGGGGACAGCTAATGAAAAACTGTTTTTT	CSVGEGTANEKLFF
TRBV11-1	NA	TRBJ1-1	NA	TGTGCCAGCAGCTCAGGAGAGACTGAAGCTTTCTTT	CASSSGETEAFF
TRBV7-9	NA	TRBJ1-1	few	TGTGCCAGCAGCTCTGGCGGGGGCGGGACTGAAGCTTTCTTT	CASSSGGGGTEAFF
TRBV5-1	TRBD2	TRBJ2-5	NA	TGCGCCAGCAGCTTGGAGCGGGGGGGAGAGACCCAGTACTTC	CASSLERGGETQYF
TRBV6-6	NA	TRBJ2-1	few	TGTGCCAGCAGTGACCACCGGAATGAGCAGTTCTTC	CASSDHRNEQFF
TRBV5-1	NA	TRBJ1-6	many	TGCGCCAGCAGCTTGGGCTATCAAACAGCGAACCCTAATTCACCCCTCCACTTT	CASSLGYQTANPNSPLHF
TRBV12-3/TRBV12-4	TRBD2	TRBJ2-5	NA	TGTGCCAGCAGTTTTACTCGGGGGGGCCGGGGGACCCAGTACTTC	CASSFTRGGRGTQYF
TRBV9	NA	TRBJ2-3	NA	TGTGCCAGCAGTGGGCTAGCCAAGGATACGCAGTATTTT	CASSGLAKDTQYF
TRBV7-8	NA	TRBJ1-2	many	TGTGCCAGCAGCTTAGGGCAGGGGCTCTATGGCTACACCTTC	CASSLGQGLYGYTF
TRBV7-3	NA	TRBJ2-3	NA	TGTGCCAGCAGCTTAACAGGGCCTAGCACAGATACGCAGTATTTT	CASSLTGPSTDTQYF
TRBV9	NA	TRBJ2-2	NA	TGTGCCAGCAGGTTGGAGGGGGTCGGCACCGGGGAGCTGTTTTTT	CASRLEGVGTGELFF
TRBV20-1	TRBD2	TRBJ2-1	few	TGCAGTGCTAGAGATCAGGGACTAGCCTTCGATGAGCAGTTCTTC	CSARDQGLAFDEQFF
TRBV20-1	NA	TRBJ1-2	few	TGCAGTGCTAGAGATCAGTATGGCTACACCTTC	CSARDQYGYTF
TRBV24-1	NA	TRBJ2-1	few	TGTGCCACCAGTGATTCGGTTCAGGACAATGAGCAGTTCTTC	CATSDSVQDNEQFF
TRBV18	NA	TRBJ2-6	few	TGTGCCAGCTCATTGGGGATAGTCTCCTCTGGGGCCAACGTCCTGACTTTC	CASSLGIVSSGANVLTF
TRBV4-2	NA	TRBJ1-3	NA	TGTGCCAGCAGCCAAGATCGGATCTCTGGAAACACCATATATTTT	CASSQDRISGNTIYF
TRBV19	TRBD1	TRBJ1-1	few	TGTGCCACAATATGGACAGGGAGATTCACTGAAGCTTTCTTT	CATIWTGRFTEAFF
TRBV5-1	TRBD2	TRBJ2-3	NA	TGCGCCAGCAGCCTGATGGCGGGGGGTCTGACAGATACGCAGTATTTT	CASSLMAGGLTDTQYF
TRBV29-1	NA	TRBJ1-5	few	TGCAGCGCCCAATGGGATAGCAATCAGCCCCAGCATTTT	CSAQWDSNQPQHF
TRBV7-3	TRBD1	TRBJ2-6	NA	TGTGCCAGCAGCTTAAACACAGGGGGGTCTGGGGCCAACGTCCTGACTTTC	CASSLNTGGSGANVLTF